A selection of T cell receptor beta chains follows, all from one sample in a study of T cell repertoires in cytomegalovirus infection. One entry per CDR3 protein results from TCRdb running MiXCR on the reads. Here the sample spans 100,000 to 150,000 distinct CDR3 sequences, about 32% being singletons. These TCRs' antigens remain unknown. Sequenced material: CD8+ T cells from cultured PBMCs, taken from culture after CMV antigen stimulation. The receptor source for this set is a human donor in good health (CMV status not recorded). Some clones in this sample may be carry-over from other donors' samples. The CDR3 runs from the conserved cysteine through the conserved F or W. The order of the fields is J gene, V gene, clone size, D gene, CDR3 DNA, CDR3 protein. A D gene is named only where the DNA matches it firmly. Expanded clones are given a class, and other clones once, few, many or no size at all.

>TRBJ2-7|TRBV6-1|-|-
TGTGCCAGCAGTGGCCTGTTGGACAGTGTTACCTACGAGCAGTACTTC
CASSGLLDSVTYEQYF
>TRBJ2-7|TRBV27|-|TRBD2
TGTGCCAGCGCTAGCGGGGGTCCGCGTGAGCAGTACTTC
CASASGGPREQYF
>TRBJ1-1|TRBV27|few|-
TGTGCCAGCAGTGTTATTGGGGGGACCGGCACTGAAGCTTTCTTT
CASSVIGGTGTEAFF
>TRBJ2-6|TRBV27|many|-
TGTGCCAGCAGTTTAATAGGGAGCCGGACGGCTAGCTCTGGGGCCAACGTCCTGACTTTC
CASSLIGSRTASSGANVLTF
>TRBJ1-1|TRBV7-9|-|-
TGTGCCAGCACCCCTGGGCGGTTTGAAGCTTTCTTT
CASTPGRFEAFF
>TRBJ1-1|TRBV7-9|many|TRBD1
TGTGCCAGCAGCTTAGCGACAGGGCAAGAAGCTTTCTTT
CASSLATGQEAFF
>TRBJ2-3|TRBV11-1|-|TRBD2
TGTGCCAGCAGCTTAGTGCTAGCGGGGGGGACAGATACGCAGTATTTT
CASSLVLAGGTDTQYF
>TRBJ2-7|TRBV6-2/TRBV6-3|-|-
TGTGCCTGTCACCCAGCGGATAGCTCCTACGAGCAGTACTTC
CACHPADSSYEQYF
>TRBJ1-2|TRBV12-3/TRBV12-4|few|-
TGTGCCAGCAGTTTCTTGCGGATCGGCGATGGCTACACCTTC
CASSFLRIGDGYTF
>TRBJ1-3|TRBV5-5|few|-
TGTGCCAGCAGCCCAAGGACCGAACCGCGACCGTCTGGAAACACCATATATTTT
CASSPRTEPRPSGNTIYF
>TRBJ2-1|TRBV7-6|once|-
TGTGCCAGCAGCATCACCGGGACCTACTACAATGAGCAGTTCTTC
CASSITGTYYNEQFF
>TRBJ1-2|TRBV7-2|many|TRBD1
TGTGCCAGCAGCTCTCAGACAGGGGTAGGCTACACCTTC
CASSSQTGVGYTF
>TRBJ2-3|TRBV7-2|many|-
TGTGCCAGCAGCCAGCTTCGGGGAAGCACAGATACGCAGTATTTT
CASSQLRGSTDTQYF
>TRBJ2-3|TRBV29-1|few|-
TGCAGCGTTGGTGGACTGCAGCAGGGCGCGCAGTATTTT
CSVGGLQQGAQYF
>TRBJ1-1|TRBV19|-|-
TGTGCCAGTCCAAGGGGGACTGAAGCTTTCTTT
CASPRGTEAFF
>TRBJ2-1|TRBV7-8|-|TRBD2
TGTGCCAGCAGCTTATTCGCCCGGACTAGCTACAATGAGCAGTTCTTC
CASSLFARTSYNEQFF
>TRBJ2-1|TRBV14|few|-
TGTGCCAGCAGCCAAGTGGGCGGGTGGAATGAGCAGTTCTTC
CASSQVGGWNEQFF
>TRBJ2-3|TRBV7-9|few|-
TGTGCCAGCAGCTTAGGCGTAGCCACAGATACGCAGTATTTT
CASSLGVATDTQYF
>TRBJ2-3|TRBV7-6|-|TRBD2
TGTGCCAGCAGCACAGGACTAGCGGGGGCCCAAACTAGCACAGATACGCAGTATTTT
CASSTGLAGAQTSTDTQYF
>TRBJ1-5|TRBV24-1|-|-
TGTGCCACCAGTGAAGACTGGAGCAATCAGCCCCAGCATTTT
CATSEDWSNQPQHF
>TRBJ2-4|TRBV7-9|-|TRBD1
TGTGCCAGCAGCCTAACAGGGGCACTAGCCAAAAACATTCAGTACTTC
CASSLTGALAKNIQYF
>TRBJ2-7|TRBV4-3|few|-
TGCGCCAGCAGCCAAAGCGGCGGGTACGAGCAGTACTTC
CASSQSGGYEQYF
>TRBJ1-1|TRBV3-1|-|-
TGTGCCAGCAGCCAAGATTGGGAGGGGGGTAGCGCTGAAGCTTTCTTT
CASSQDWEGGSAEAFF
>TRBJ1-1|TRBV28|many|TRBD1
TGTGCCAGCAGTCACGGGACAGGGAGAACTGAAGCTTTCTTT
CASSHGTGRTEAFF
>TRBJ2-1|TRBV6-2/TRBV6-3|-|-
TGTGCCAGCAGTACTAATACCTTCCGGGACTCTCATAAATTCTCCTACAATGAGCAGTTCTTC
CASSTNTFRDSHKFSYNEQFF
>TRBJ2-5|TRBV20-1|-|-
TGCAGTGCTAGTTCACGGGTTATAGAGACCCAGTACTTC
CSASSRVIETQYF
>TRBJ2-7|TRBV6-2/TRBV6-3|few|-
TGTGCCAGCAGTGGGGCGTTGCTACCCTACGAGCAGTACTTC
CASSGALLPYEQYF
>TRBJ2-7|TRBV4-1|-|TRBD1
TGCGCCAGCAGCCGGGACAGGGGTACCTACGAGCAGTACTTC
CASSRDRGTYEQYF
>TRBJ2-2|TRBV7-6|few|-
TGTGCCAGCAGCTTACGGGGTTACACCGGGGAGCTGTTTTTT
CASSLRGYTGELFF
>TRBJ2-1|TRBV7-9|many|TRBD2
TGTGCCAGCAGCTTAGGCTCTAGCGGGGGGAACAATGAGCAGTTCTTC
CASSLGSSGGNNEQFF
>TRBJ2-1|TRBV27|many|TRBD1
TGTGCCAGCAGTTTAGGAAGGGGGCGAAATTACTACAATGAGCAGTTCTTC
CASSLGRGRNYYNEQFF